Here is one T cell receptor beta chain with its context. Antigen: not known. These data originate in a study of OX40 agonist ivuxolimab in advanced cancers. Overall study results and limits: Doses of 0.1 to 3.0 mg/kg were accompanied by clonal expansion of CD4+ and CD8+ blood T cells by week 6.

V trimming: 7 bases; J trimming: 10 bases; junction bases outside the gene matches: 7. The germline V gene encodes CDR1 LNHDA and CDR2 SQIVND (reference sequence). This CDR3 comprises 14 residues. The repertoire was sequenced with immunoSEQ multiplex PCR; TCRdb's copy has only in-frame clones and lacks some. The table has around 100,000 clones, almost 90% seen once. The sequenced sample was CD4+ or CD8+ T cells sorted from blood, obtained in a trial of the OX40 agonist ivuxolimab. The chain uses TRBV19 and TRBJ2-1, with 13 bases identical to TRBD2. The clonotype comes from an adult with an advanced solid tumor such as melanoma, head and neck, liver or kidney cancer. The chain's CDR3 is CASKPGLAGQEQFF. CDR3 bases: TGTGCCAGTAAACCGGGACTAGCGGGACAGGAGCAGTTCTTC.